The rows below give T cell receptor beta chains drawn from one sample of a study of shared clonotypes between healthy human individuals. Method: immunoSEQ multiplex PCR; TCRdb's copy keeps in-frame clones and lacks some. The table includes fewer than 200,000 clones, 66% detected once. The source material was memory CD4+ T cells sorted from blood. All receptors come from a man aged 25-40 years in good health. The CDR3 runs from the conserved cysteine through the conserved F or W. The order of the fields is J gene, V gene, clone size, D gene, CDR3 DNA, CDR3 protein. D genes are given only for firm matches. Some rows mark clone size as missing; the rest say once, few, many or name a class of expanded clone.

J gene: TRBJ1-2; V gene: TRBV27; clone size: -; D gene: TRBD1; CDR3 DNA: TGTGCCAGCAGTTTAGGACAGGGGATTAGGGTTAACTATGGCTACACCTTC; CDR3 protein: CASSLGQGIRVNYGYTF
J gene: TRBJ2-1; V gene: TRBV15; clone size: few; D gene: -; CDR3 DNA: TGTGCCACCAGCAGGGATACCAGATACAATGAGCAGTTCTTC; CDR3 protein: CATSRDTRYNEQFF
J gene: TRBJ1-2; V gene: TRBV25-1; clone size: -; D gene: -; CDR3 DNA: TGTGCCAGCAGTCGGGAGGGGCATGGCTACACCTTC; CDR3 protein: CASSREGHGYTF
J gene: TRBJ1-5; V gene: TRBV12-2; clone size: -; D gene: -; CDR3 DNA: -; CDR3 protein: CASRHRLQNQLIAISPSIF
J gene: TRBJ2-7; V gene: TRBV27; clone size: -; D gene: TRBD1; CDR3 DNA: TGTGCCAGCAGTTTATCTGGACAGGGTGGCTCCTACGAGCAGTACTTC; CDR3 protein: CASSLSGQGGSYEQYF
J gene: TRBJ2-1; V gene: TRBV11-3; clone size: -; D gene: TRBD2; CDR3 DNA: TGTGCCAGCAGCTTAGGTCGTTGGCGGGAGAGAGGTGAGCAGTTCTTC; CDR3 protein: CASSLGRWRERGEQFF
J gene: TRBJ2-1; V gene: TRBV7-2; clone size: few; D gene: TRBD1; CDR3 DNA: TGTGCCAGCAGCTACAGGACAGGGAAGGACAATGAGCAGTTCTTC; CDR3 protein: CASSYRTGKDNEQFF
J gene: TRBJ2-1; V gene: TRBV15; clone size: -; D gene: TRBD2; CDR3 DNA: TGTGCCACTTTAGGACTAGCGGGAGTCAATGAGCAGTTCTTC; CDR3 protein: CATLGLAGVNEQFF
J gene: TRBJ2-1; V gene: TRBV18; clone size: -; D gene: TRBD2; CDR3 DNA: TGTGCCAGCTCACCTGAACGGGAGGTTCGGTTCTTC; CDR3 protein: CASSPEREVRFF
J gene: TRBJ2-5; V gene: TRBV18; clone size: once; D gene: -; CDR3 DNA: TGTGCCAGCTCACCAACTATGGGGCTTCAAGAGACCCAGTACTTC; CDR3 protein: CASSPTMGLQETQYF
J gene: TRBJ2-3; V gene: TRBV5-1; clone size: -; D gene: TRBD1; CDR3 DNA: TGCGCCAGCAGACAAGCAGGGGGCGGAACAGATACGCAGTATTTT; CDR3 protein: CASRQAGGGTDTQYF
J gene: TRBJ1-2; V gene: TRBV5-4; clone size: few; D gene: -; CDR3 DNA: TGTGCCAGCAGCTTGCAGGGTAGCTATGGCTACACCTTC; CDR3 protein: CASSLQGSYGYTF
J gene: TRBJ2-7; V gene: TRBV28; clone size: -; D gene: -; CDR3 DNA: TGTGCCAGCAGTCCACCGGGACCGATCCACGAGCAGTACTTC; CDR3 protein: CASSPPGPIHEQYF
J gene: TRBJ2-5; V gene: TRBV14; clone size: -; D gene: TRBD2; CDR3 DNA: TGTGCCAGCAGCCAAGGGACTAGCGCGGACACCCAGTACTTC; CDR3 protein: CASSQGTSADTQYF
J gene: TRBJ2-7; V gene: TRBV6-1; clone size: -; D gene: -; CDR3 DNA: TGTGCCAGCAGGGGCGGAGTACAGGGTTACGAGCAGTACTTC; CDR3 protein: CASRGGVQGYEQYF
J gene: TRBJ2-3; V gene: TRBV5-6; clone size: -; D gene: -; CDR3 DNA: TGTGCCAGCAGCTTATGGGGCACAGATACGCAGTATTTT; CDR3 protein: CASSLWGTDTQYF
J gene: TRBJ2-1; V gene: TRBV10-3; clone size: few; D gene: TRBD2; CDR3 DNA: TGTGCCATCAGTGACCCGGGACTAGCGGCATACAATGAGCAGTTCTTC; CDR3 protein: CAISDPGLAAYNEQFF
J gene: TRBJ2-7; V gene: TRBV15; clone size: -; D gene: -; CDR3 DNA: TGTGCCACCAGCAGAGAACTCTCCTACGAGCAGTACTTC; CDR3 protein: CATSRELSYEQYF
J gene: TRBJ1-2; V gene: TRBV5-1; clone size: few; D gene: TRBD1; CDR3 DNA: TGCGCCAGCAGCTCCCGACAGGGAGAGAGTGGCTACACCTTC; CDR3 protein: CASSSRQGESGYTF
J gene: TRBJ2-5; V gene: TRBV9; clone size: -; D gene: TRBD2; CDR3 DNA: TGTGCCAGCAGCGTAGCGGGAGGGCTCGAGGAGGCCCAGTACTTC; CDR3 protein: CASSVAGGLEEAQYF
J gene: TRBJ2-1; V gene: TRBV6-5; clone size: few; D gene: -; CDR3 DNA: TGTGCCAGCGGAGAGTGGGGGGGCGCGTACAATGAGCAGTTCTTC; CDR3 protein: CASGEWGGAYNEQFF
J gene: TRBJ2-5; V gene: TRBV6-1; clone size: -; D gene: TRBD2; CDR3 DNA: TGTGCCAGCAGAACAGACCCGACTAGCTGGGAGACCCAGTACTTC; CDR3 protein: CASRTDPTSWETQYF
J gene: TRBJ2-7; V gene: TRBV7-9; clone size: few; D gene: -; CDR3 DNA: TGTGCCAGCAGCCCTCAGGGCGGCGAGCAGTACTTC; CDR3 protein: CASSPQGGEQYF
J gene: TRBJ2-7; V gene: TRBV5-1; clone size: few; D gene: TRBD1; CDR3 DNA: TGCGCCAGCAGAACCGGGACAGCAGCCTACGAGCAGTACTTC; CDR3 protein: CASRTGTAAYEQYF
J gene: TRBJ1-3; V gene: TRBV7-9; clone size: -; D gene: -; CDR3 DNA: TGTGCCAGCAGCTTAGTATCGCGCTCTGGAAACACCATATATTTT; CDR3 protein: CASSLVSRSGNTIYF
J gene: TRBJ1-1; V gene: TRBV18; clone size: once; D gene: -; CDR3 DNA: TGTGCCAGCTCACCCACACAGGGAAAGAACACTGAAGCTTTCTTT; CDR3 protein: CASSPTQGKNTEAFF
J gene: TRBJ1-2; V gene: TRBV14; clone size: few; D gene: TRBD1; CDR3 DNA: TGTGCCAGCAGCCGTAACCTAGGGACAGGGAAAAATGGCTACACCTTC; CDR3 protein: CASSRNLGTGKNGYTF